Below are 18 T cell receptor beta chains sequenced from a single sample in a study of blood T cell repertoires in COVID-19. TCRdb's table, derived via immunoSEQ multiplex PCR, lists solely in-frame clones and lacks some. Of fewer than 350,000 clones in the sample, 85% to 90% are singletons; the top ten hold around 1.7%. The sample comprised PBMCs or T cells enriched from blood (not recorded which). The receptor set was obtained from a woman between 18 and 29 years old with acute COVID-19.

The chain links TRBV4-3 to TRBJ2-7; the match to TRBD1 covers 7 bases. The length of the CDR3 is 15 residues. Trimming took 4 bases from V and 6 from J; bases not matched to a gene: 12. In germline, CDR1 is LGHNA, CDR2 YSLEER. This CDR3 is CASSRNQGEGGEQYF. The CDR3 DNA follows: TGCGCCAGCAGCCGAAACCAGGGGGAAGGGGGCGAGCAGTACTTC.

Points on this clone: The junction does not match germline at one end; this may be a read error. The chain couples TRBV6-2 or TRBV6-3 to TRBJ2-7; 14 bases align to TRBD2. Germline loops: CDR1 MNHEY, CDR2 SVGEGT. This CDR3 is 17 amino acids long. CDR3: CASSRGTSGSFSHEQYF. Written as DNA, the CDR3 is TGTGCCAGCAGTCGGGGGACTAGCGGGAGTTTCTCCCACGAGCAGTACTTC.

This rearrangement joins TRBV15 to TRBJ1-1; D gene ambiguous. The CDR3 loop spans 13 amino acids. Trimming shortened V by 3 bases and J by 4 bases, and 9 bases separated the two germline ends. Looked up from germline, CDR1 is LNHNV and CDR2 is YYDKDF (reference sequence). CDR3 region: CATSSYTGTEAFF. CDR3 DNA: TGTGCCACCAGCAGTTACACGGGCACTGAAGCTTTCTTT.

The V gene is TRBV27, the J gene TRBJ1-1; TRBD1 agrees at 8 bases. CDR1 and CDR2 from the germline V gene are MNHEY and SMNVEV (reference sequence). V lost 2 bases and J lost 7; bases outside the gene matches: 9. The CDR3 length is 15 residues. CDR3 nucleotide sequence: TGTGCCAGCAGTTTACTGAGGGGGACAGGCCATGAAGCTTTCTTT. It translates to CASSLLRGTGHEAFF.

In DNA form, the CDR3 reads TGTGCCAGCAGTGAAGACCGGGATATAAATTCACCCCTCCACTTT. As protein: CASSEDRDINSPLHF. This rearrangement joins TRBV2 to TRBJ1-6, with D hard to call. Trimming cost V 1 base and J 7 bases, with 11 bases left between them. The CDR3 is 15 residues long. Germline V gene lookup returns CDR1 SNHLY and CDR2 FYNNEI.

The chain carries TRBV28 and TRBJ1-3; D possibly corresponds to TRBD1 (5 bases). Germline CDR1 is MDHEN and CDR2 is SYDVKM. Trimming took off 4 bases at V and 5 bases at J, with 15 bases between the two ends. There are 15 residues in the CDR3. CDR3 sequence: CASSSGTSSRNTIYF. Written as DNA, the CDR3 is TGTGCCAGCAGTTCCGGGACTTCCTCCCGAAACACCATATATTTT.

This clone has a single count. This chain uses TRBV2 with TRBJ1-1; TRBD1 matches at 8 bases. Germline V gene data show CDR1 as SNHLY and CDR2 as FYNNEI. V lost 3 bases to trimming and J lost 4 bases; unmatched junction nucleotides: 4. The CDR3 covers 14 residues. The CDR3 DNA reads as TGTGCCAGCAGTGACCAGGGGGCTGGCACTGAAGCTTTCTTT. Residues: CASSDQGAGTEAFF.

The chain joins TRBV5-1 to TRBJ2-2; 9 nucleotides match TRBD2. The trim removed 0 bases at V and 0 bases at J, leaving 6 bases unmatched. This CDR3 has 18 amino acids. Germline V gene sequence: CDR1 SGHRS, CDR2 YFSETQ. CDR3 bases: TGCGCCAGCAGCTTGGTTCCAGCGGGAGGATCGAACACCGGGGAGCTGTTTTTT. Translation: CASSLVPAGGSNTGELFF.

V and J are TRBV7-6 and TRBJ2-3; 9 bases line up with TRBD1. The CDR3 contains 15 residues. The trim removed 5 bases at V and 2 bases at J, leaving 5 bases unmatched. Germline-derived CDR1 and CDR2 are SGHVS and FNYEAQ. In DNA form, the CDR3 reads TGTGCCAGCAGCCCGAGGGACAGGGACACAGATACGCAGTATTTT. As protein: CASSPRDRDTDTQYF.

This chain connects TRBV5-1 to TRBJ2-1; 8 positions match TRBD1. The trim removed 0 bases at V and 0 bases at J, leaving 8 bases unmatched. Germline V lookup: CDR1 SGHRS, CDR2 YFSETQ. This CDR3 comprises 18 residues. In DNA, the CDR3 is TGCGCCAGCAGCTTGGTTGGACAGGGTTATAGCTCCTACAATGAGCAGTTCTTC. Its protein product is CASSLVGQGYSSYNEQFF.

This rearrangement joins TRBV4-2 to TRBJ2-7; maybe TRBD1 (6 bases). CDR1 is LGHNA, CDR2 YNFKEQ, per germline. The CDR3 totals 17 residues. The ends were cut back, 0 bases at V and 2 bases at J, with 17 bases in the middle. CDR3 protein: CASSQDIQDRPPYEQYF. The CDR3, as DNA: TGTGCCAGCAGCCAAGATATTCAGGACAGACCTCCCTACGAGCAGTACTTC.

This chain links TRBV6-5 with TRBJ1-1; D is undetermined. Trimming removed 0 bases from V and 3 bases from J, with 8 bases in between. The CDR3 sequence is 14 residues long. CDR1 MNHEY and CDR2 SVGAGI come from the germline V gene. The CDR3 bases are TGTGCCAGCAGTTACTCGAGCGGGTACACTGAAGCTTTCTTT. This codes for CASSYSSGYTEAFF.

The J gene is TRBJ2-1, the V gene TRBV4-3, with D perhaps matching TRBD2 (5 bases). Germline V lookup: CDR1 LGHNA, CDR2 YSLEER. The CDR3 has 17 residues. V lost 0 bases, J lost 6 bases, and 18 bases lay in between. CDR3 coding DNA: TGCGCCAGCAGCCAAGATAGAAAGGGAGCTGGGCGCAATGAGCAGTTCTTC. Translating gives CASSQDRKGAGRNEQFF.

CDR3: CASDDSTSYEQYF. CDR3 nucleotides: TGTGCCAGCGACGACTCAACTAGCTACGAGCAGTACTTC. The genes are TRBV28 and TRBJ2-7; possible D gene TRBD2, 5 bases. This CDR3 contains 13 residues. The V and J ends lost 8 bases and 3 bases respectively, with 14 bases between them. Germline V gives CDR1 MDHEN, CDR2 SYDVKM.

V is TRBV5-1 and J is TRBJ2-1; 9 positions agree with TRBD1. This CDR3 contains 15 residues. V shed 4 bases and J 2 bases; nucleotides not matched to a gene: 4. Germline CDR1 and CDR2: SGHRS and YFSETQ. CDR3 nucleotide sequence: TGCGCCAGCAGCAAGGGACAGGGAGCCTACAATGAGCAGTTCTTC. Translating it yields CASSKGQGAYNEQFF.

The chain is built from TRBV28 and TRBJ1-4; possibly TRBD1 for D (5 bases). The CDR3 length is 15 residues. V lost 3 bases and J 0 bases, leaving 8 bases between the germline ends. Germline lookup yields CDR1 MDHEN and CDR2 SYDVKM. This chain's CDR3 is CASSFGGATNEKLFF. The CDR3 DNA follows: TGTGCCAGCAGTTTCGGGGGAGCAACTAATGAAAAACTGTTTTTT.

About this clone itself: One end of the junction varies from germline; a read error may be responsible. The J gene is TRBJ1-5, the V gene TRBV7-3; D is perhaps TRBD1 (5 bases). CDR3 size: 14 residues. The V gene's germline CDR1 is SGHTA and CDR2 FQGTGA. In DNA, the CDR3 is TGTGCCAGCAGCCTAACCGGGGGTAATCAGCCCCAGCATTTT. Amino acids: CASSLTGGNQPQHF.

The rearrangement links TRBV11-2 to TRBJ2-2; 8 bases match TRBD2. Trimming cost V 0 bases and J 6 bases; bases outside gene matches: 6. Germline values: CDR1 SGHAT, CDR2 FQNNGV. This CDR3 is built from 16 residues. CDR3 bases: TGTGCCAGCAGCTTAGAGGCTAGCGGGTCGGCCGGGGAGCTGTTTTTT. It specifies CASSLEASGSAGELFF.